This T cell receptor beta chain appears in the sequencing data of a study of blood T cell repertoires in COVID-19 (dated by TCRdb to 2020 to 2021). As for the study more broadly: The collaborator samples originated in the United States, Italy and Spain and spanned the acute and convalescent phases of COVID-19. Samples came from the ongoing ImmuneRACE study (first 160 participants) plus 1,254 subjects from 6 global collaborators. The repertoires were made available in a free public database intended to serve as a resource for research on the immune response to SARS-CoV-2. Where available, HLA class I and class II types were obtained from metadata supplied by the sample provider rather than from assay-based typing. A de-identified subject ID, COVID-19 status, age in years and sex were almost always included in the sample metadata. Subjects who had been exposed to COVID-19, were actively infected with it, or had recovered from it provided the deeply sampled blood TCRbeta repertoires that made up the dataset. The prospective study material was composed of cDNA or gDNA derived from T cells, B-cell-depleted T cells, or PBMCs.

The immunoSEQ Assay, a bias-controlled multiplex PCR, was used to amplify TCRbeta CDR3 regions from genomic DNA. The source study handled its data this way. The number of nucleated cells in each sample was estimated by amplification of reference gene primers within the assay. To quantify the absolute abundance of each unique TCRbeta CDR3 rearrangement, sequence reads were collapsed and filtered. For each sample, productive Simpson clonality was calculated as the square root of Simpson's diversity index across productive rearrangements. In its TCRdb copy, this immuneACCESS table keeps in-frame sequences only and misses some clones. Where compared with another copy, unresolved V genes explain less than half of these, and the others have no known cause. From that table come the V and J calls and clone size; the DNA was used to work out D and trimming. The sample table holds about 140,000 clones, of which about 85% were seen once. The ten biggest clones cover around 1.4% of the sample.

Deletion took 4 bases off V and 6 bases off J, with a span of 19 bases between the germline ends. The CDR3, from cysteine to phenylalanine, totals 16 residues. The only DNA kept is the CDR3, 48 bases in frame from the first base. The germline V gene sets CDR1 to MNHEY and CDR2 to SVGEGT. Concerning this clone itself: Its antigen has not been determined. No base qualities exist here, and no much larger clone lies one base off it.

What the authors observed across the whole study: The quantity of clinical and demographic metadata differed by source and by participant and was supplied without curation.

Each collaborating institution followed its own protocols to collect whole blood in K2EDTA tubes. For TCRbeta analysis, collaborators shipped samples as frozen whole blood, isolated PBMCs, or DNA extracted from either of those sample types. This TCR came from a human donor in a cohort sampled during active COVID-19. The chain joins TRBV6-2 or TRBV6-3 to TRBJ2-1, and the D gene may be TRBD2, 7 bases matching. Sequencing was done on a sample of peripheral blood. The nucleotide sequence is given as TGTGCCAGCAGTTGGGGGGGGCTAGCAGGTTCCAATGAGCAGTTCTTC. Translated, this gives CASSWGGLAGSNEQFF.